This TCR beta chain was observed in a study of shared clonotypes between healthy human individuals. As for the study in general: A couple of female and three male donors aged 18 to 49 were enrolled. CD4 naive and CD4 memory each took three plates per donor, while CD8 naive took two and CD8 memory one.

Study-wide points: The four-donor shared clonotypes exceeded non-shared clonotypes in generation probability, with non-shared ones scoring lower.

Deep-level settings were used for running the assay. Using immunoSEQ multiplex PCR, the repertoire was profiled, and TCRdb retains in-frame clones only, with some absent. Of roughly 170,000 clones listed, about 68% are singletons. At least ten counts were recorded for this clone. Its matching antigen is unknown. Within the sample, other DNA sequences also encode this same CDR3. The sample consisted of memory CD4+ T cells sorted from blood. Described subset: CD45RA-negative fraction. The origin of this receptor is a young man in good health.

The CDR3 DNA sequence: TGTGCCAGCATGTTGACAGGGAGTGACACTGAAGCTTTCTTT. This codes for CASMLTGSDTEAFF. The chain couples TRBV6-5 to TRBJ1-1; 7 bases fit TRBD1. Per germline, CDR1 MNHEY and CDR2 SVGAGI. V trimming: 7 bases; J trimming: 3 bases; junction bases outside the gene matches: 8. This CDR3 spans 14 amino acids.